The 32 T cell receptor beta chains below were found in one sample sequenced in a study of blood T cells in healthy people across ages. A second about 7 to 11 cycle PCR used barcoded and J-beta primers. One entry per CDR3 protein, called by TCRdb with MiXCR from the 5' RACE reads. The sample carries about 830,000 distinct CDR3 sequences, nearly 60% recorded once. Sequencing was carried out using blood. The receptors shown here come from a man younger than 40 in good health.

This rearrangement joins TRBV29-1 to TRBJ2-5, with TRBD1 matching 8 bases. Trimming at V came to 3 bases and at J to 11 bases, leaving 17 bases not matched to a gene. Looked up from germline, CDR1 is SQVTM and CDR2 is ANQGSEA. The CDR3 sequence is 15 residues long. CDR3 sequence (DNA): TGCAGCGTTGACTGGCCCGGACAGGGATTGTGTGAGCAGTACTTC. Residues: CSVDWPGQGLCEQYF.

This clonotype has just a few counts. The chain couples TRBV20-1 to TRBJ2-7; 8 nucleotides match TRBD1. The J call is doubtful: the DNA matches TRBJ2-5 better. This CDR3 spans 15 amino acids. Germline assignment: CDR1 DFQATT and CDR2 SNEGSKA (reference sequence). The CDR3 region is CSARDRTGHPETQYF. The DNA of the CDR3 is TGCAGTGCTAGAGATCGGACAGGGCACCCGGAGACCCAGTACTTC.

The rearrangement uses TRBV5-5 and TRBJ1-2; D is uncertain. Per the germline V gene, CDR1 is SGHKS and CDR2 is YYEKEE (reference sequence). Trimming took 4 bases from V and 4 from J, leaving 14 bases between them. The CDR3 is made up of 14 amino acids. In DNA form, the CDR3 reads TGTGCCAGCAGCCACCCCGGCGGGAGCTATGGCTACACCTTC. It yields the protein CASSHPGGSYGYTF.

This chain links TRBV29-1 with TRBJ2-5; 8 bases align to TRBD2. V was pared by 3 bases and J by 2 bases, with 2 bases of the junction left unmatched. The CDR3 runs to 13 residues. From germline, CDR1 is SQVTM and CDR2 ANQGSEA. The CDR3 loop reads CSVEPSGQETQYF. The CDR3, as DNA: TGCAGCGTTGAGCCTAGCGGGCAAGAGACCCAGTACTTC.

The gene calls are TRBV6-1 and TRBJ2-4; D possibly uses TRBD1 or TRBD2 (5 bases each). Germline V gives CDR1 MNHNS, CDR2 SASEGT. CDR3 length equals 18 residues. Trimming shortened V by 2 bases and J by 0 bases, and 17 bases separated the two germline ends. The CDR3 nucleotides read TGTGCCAGCAGTGAAAGGGGTGGTGGGACCTCAGCCAAAAACATTCAGTACTTC. Translated, it gives CASSERGGGTSAKNIQYF.

This clonotype was counted between two and nine times. V gene TRBV6-5 combines with J gene TRBJ1-1; D gene ambiguous. V shed 6 bases and J shed 0 bases, with 5 bases lying between them. CDR1 and CDR2 from the germline V gene are MNHEY and SVGAGI. This CDR3 contains 12 residues. CDR3 residues: CASRGLNTEAFF. Written as DNA, the CDR3 is TGTGCCAGCAGGGGGTTGAACACTGAAGCTTTCTTT.

Only one count was recorded for this clonotype. The J gene is TRBJ2-1, the V gene TRBV29-1, with D perhaps being TRBD1 or TRBD2 (6 bases each). Per germline, CDR1 SQVTM and CDR2 ANQGSEA. This CDR3 region has 14 residues. The V end was cut by 3 bases, the J end by 7 bases, with 16 bases between. The CDR3 DNA follows: TGCAGCGTTGATCGGGGGCCCTCAGGGAATGAGCAGTTCTTC. Its protein is CSVDRGPSGNEQFF.

This chain connects TRBV20-1 to TRBJ2-7; 7 nucleotides agree with TRBD1. Germline V CDR1 and CDR2: DFQATT, SNEGSKA (reference sequence). V gave up 5 bases and J gave up 4 bases; unmatched junction bases: 5. This CDR3 region has 12 residues. The CDR3 DNA sequence: TGCAGTGCTCAGTTACAGGGGTACGAGCAGTACTTC. Residues: CSAQLQGYEQYF.

The chain couples TRBV7-9 to TRBJ1-2, with no clear D. Germline V gene sequence: CDR1 SEHNR, CDR2 FQNEAQ (reference sequence). This CDR3 has 13 residues. V was trimmed by 3 bases and J by 8 bases, leaving 13 bases between them. The CDR3 DNA reads as TGTGCCAGCAGCTTTGGCGGGAAGGACGGCTACACCTTC. Translating it yields CASSFGGKDGYTF.

V and J are TRBV3-1 and TRBJ1-2; D perhaps matches TRBD1 (6 bases). This CDR3 region has 14 residues. Trimming took 3 bases from V and 5 from J, leaving 13 bases between them. Germline V lookup: CDR1 LGHDT, CDR2 YNNKEL (reference sequence). This chain's CDR3 is CASSQTLTGYGYTF. CDR3 coding DNA: TGTGCCAGCAGCCAGACCCTTACAGGGTATGGCTACACCTTC.

This clonotype was seen a handful of times. The chain carries TRBV20-1 and TRBJ2-1; either TRBD1 or TRBD2 may supply D (5 bases each). The V end was cut by 0 bases, the J end by 6 bases, with 18 bases between. The CDR3 has 16 residues. Germline V gene lookup returns CDR1 DFQATT and CDR2 SNEGSKA (reference sequence). CDR3 in amino acids: CSARDIDGGRINEQFF. The CDR3 nucleotides are TGCAGTGCTAGAGATATCGATGGGGGACGAATCAATGAGCAGTTCTTC.

The chain couples TRBV29-1 to TRBJ2-2; 7 bases map to TRBD1. The CDR3 sequence is 13 residues long. Germline V gives CDR1 SQVTM, CDR2 ANQGSEA. V lost 4 bases to trimming and J lost 6 bases; unmatched junction nucleotides: 5. CDR3 amino acids: CSVGQGVSGELFF. The CDR3, as DNA: TGCAGCGTTGGGCAGGGGGTATCCGGGGAGCTGTTTTTT.

The J gene is TRBJ1-2, the V gene TRBV28; no firm D call. From germline, CDR1 is MDHEN and CDR2 SYDVKM. V was trimmed by 10 bases and J by 4 bases, leaving 10 bases between them. CDR3 length equals 11 residues. The CDR3 DNA follows: TGTGCCACCAGCGGACCCTATGGCTACACCTTC. It encodes CATSGPYGYTF.

This rearrangement joins TRBV4-2 to TRBJ2-3, with TRBD2 matching 7 bases. Losses at the gene ends were 2 bases for V and 4 bases for J; bases not matched to a gene: 6. This CDR3 contains 15 residues. Germline CDR1 and CDR2: LGHNA and YNFKEQ. The CDR3 coding sequence is TGTGCCAGCAGCCAACCCGGACTAGGGGCAGATACGCAGTATTTT. Amino acids: CASSQPGLGADTQYF.

This clonotype was counted a few times. The chain couples TRBV6-2 or TRBV6-3 to TRBJ2-3; D is ambiguous. CDR3 size: 14 residues. Germline CDR1 and CDR2: MNHEY and SVGEGT. With 7 bases removed from V and 0 bases from J, the gap between germline ends came to 11 bases. This chain's CDR3 is CASKRQASTDTQYF. In DNA form, the CDR3 reads TGTGCCAGCAAACGACAAGCAAGCACAGATACGCAGTATTTT.

V is TRBV20-1 and J is TRBJ2-7; tentatively, D is TRBD1 (6 bases). The germline gives CDR1 DFQATT, CDR2 SNEGSKA (reference sequence). CDR3 length: 14 amino acids. The V and J ends lost 0 bases and 5 bases respectively, with 14 bases between them. This CDR3 is CSARDPAGVNEQYF. The CDR3 coding sequence is TGCAGTGCTAGAGATCCCGCAGGGGTCAACGAGCAGTACTTC.

About this clonotype: The junction departs from germline at one end; a sequencing error may be responsible. This chain uses TRBV4-2 with TRBJ2-7; TRBD2 matches at 9 bases. This CDR3 has 17 amino acids. Germline-derived CDR1 and CDR2 are LGHNA and YNFKEQ. CDR3 DNA: TGTACCAGCAGCCAACTTTTTAGCGGGAGTAGGTCCTACGAGCAGTACTTC. It translates to CTSSQLFSGSRSYEQYF.

The table lists this clonotype with a few counts. The CDR3 DNA is TGTGCCATCAGTACAGGGGCCGGGGAGCTGTTTTTT. Translation: CAISTGAGELFF. The V call is TRBV10-3, the J call TRBJ2-2, with TRBD1 matching 7 bases. V gave up 5 bases and J gave up 6 bases; unmatched junction bases: 0. The CDR3 sequence is 12 residues long. Germline V CDR1 and CDR2: ENHRY, SYGVKD.

V gene TRBV10-3 combines with J gene TRBJ2-1; D uncertain. This CDR3 contains 13 residues. The V and J ends lost 2 bases and 9 bases respectively, with 11 bases between them. Germline-derived CDR1 and CDR2 are ENHRY and SYGVKD. The CDR3 is CAISEVVRSEQFF. For the CDR3, the DNA is TGTGCCATCAGTGAGGTGGTAAGGTCTGAGCAGTTCTTC.

V gene TRBV5-1 combines with J gene TRBJ1-4; 7 nucleotides match TRBD1. The CDR3 has 16 residues. CDR1 SGHRS and CDR2 YFSETQ come from the germline V gene. Trimming removed 4 bases from V and 2 bases from J; junction bases left unmatched: 8. This CDR3 is CASSQDRRSTNEKLFF. CDR3 nucleotides: TGCGCCAGCAGCCAGGACAGGAGAAGCACTAATGAAAAACTGTTTTTT.

This clonotype was counted only a few times. This chain joins TRBV27 and TRBJ2-3; 7 nucleotides align to TRBD2. CDR3 size: 16 residues. V shed 3 bases and J 0 bases; nucleotides not matched to a gene: 6. Per the germline V gene, CDR1 is MNHEY and CDR2 is SMNVEV (reference sequence). CDR3 sequence (DNA): TGTGCCAGCAGTTTTCTAGCGGTTACTAGCACAGATACGCAGTATTTT. This sequence encodes CASSFLAVTSTDTQYF.

About this clonotype itself: At one boundary the junction diverges from the germline segment, which might be a read error. The chain couples TRBV6-1 to TRBJ2-5; possible D gene TRBD1, 6 bases. The DNA end lines up better with TRBJ2-7; the J call may be wrong. Germline CDR1 MNHNS, CDR2 SASEGT. The CDR3 runs to 15 residues. CDR3 region: CASGEKRTEIYEQYF. In DNA, the CDR3 is TGTGCCAGCGGTGAAAAGAGGACAGAAATCTACGAGCAGTACTTC.

The chain recombines TRBV5-1 with TRBJ2-5; TRBD1 or TRBD2 may be the D gene (5 bases each). V lost 7 bases, J lost 7 bases, and 17 bases lay in between. Per germline, CDR1 SGHRS and CDR2 YFSETQ. The CDR3 spans 13 residues. The CDR3 loop reads CASRGRDTGTQYF. Written as DNA, the CDR3 is TGCGCCAGCCGGGGCAGAGATACAGGGACCCAGTACTTC. The variable domain in full, completed from reference TRBV5-1 and TRBJ2-5, reads KAGVTQTPRYLIKTRGQQVTLSCSPISGHRSVSWYQQTPGQGLQFLFEYFSETQRNKGNFPGRFSGRQFSNSRSEMNVSTLELGDSALYLCASRGRDTGTQYFGPGTRLLVL.

This clonotype was seen only once. The chain links TRBV15 to TRBJ2-5; unclear D gene. The J call is uncertain, as TRBJ2-7 better fits the DNA end. CDR3 length: 15 residues. Looked up from germline, CDR1 is LNHNV and CDR2 is YYDKDF (reference sequence). CDR3 nucleotide sequence: TGTGCCACCAGCAGCCTCGGAGATCGGGCCGACGAGCAGTACTTC. This encodes CATSSLGDRADEQYF.

This chain links TRBV20-1 with TRBJ2-1; maybe TRBD1 (6 bases). The last part of the DNA fits TRBJ2-7 better; the J call may be wrong. Germline V gives CDR1 DFQATT, CDR2 SNEGSKA (reference sequence). The CDR3 is made up of 14 amino acids. The CDR3 region is CSAPDSNTDNEQYF. The CDR3 DNA reads TGCAGTGCCCCGGACAGTAACACAGACAATGAGCAGTACTTC.

The chain is built from TRBV20-1 and TRBJ1-4; 7 bases match TRBD1. J was trimmed by 2 bases and V by 5 bases; bases with no gene match: 17. There are 18 residues in the CDR3. Germline V lookup: CDR1 DFQATT, CDR2 SNEGSKA (reference sequence). The CDR3 protein is CSAPSWDRLRGTNEKLFF. For the CDR3, the DNA is TGCAGTGCTCCCTCGTGGGACAGACTCCGAGGGACTAATGAAAAACTGTTTTTT.

The chain carries TRBV9 and TRBJ1-4; D is unresolved. The V end lost 0 bases, the J end lost 8 bases, and 11 bases lay between the germline ends. Looked up from germline, CDR1 is SGDLS and CDR2 is YYNGEE. CDR3 length: 14 residues. This chain's CDR3 is CASSVGLTGEKLFF. CDR3 DNA sequence: TGTGCCAGCAGCGTAGGGCTCACGGGGGAAAAACTGTTTTTT. The variable domain in full, completed from reference TRBV9 and TRBJ1-4, reads DSGVTQTPKHLITATGQRVTLRCSPRSGDLSVYWYQQSLDQGLQFLIQYYNGEERAKGNILERFSAQQFPDLHSELNLSSLELGDSALYFCASSVGLTGEKLFFGSGTQLSVL.

V gene TRBV15 combines with J gene TRBJ1-5; D is unresolved. Looked up from germline, CDR1 is LNHNV and CDR2 is YYDKDF (reference sequence). Between the trimmed V and J ends, which lost 10 bases and 5 bases, there was a span of 9 bases. CDR3 length: 11 residues. The CDR3: CASGQYQPQHF. In DNA, the CDR3 is TGTGCCAGCGGGCAGTATCAGCCCCAGCATTTT. The entire variable domain, with the rest obtained from reference TRBV15 and TRBJ1-5, is as follows: DAMVIQNPRYQVTQFGKPVTLSCSQTLNHNVMYWYQQKSSQAPKLLFHYYDKDFNNEADTPDNFQSRRPNTSFCFLDIRSPGLGDTAMYLCASGQYQPQHFGDGTRLSIL.

V and J are TRBV15 and TRBJ2-3; D is unclear. Trimming took 3 bases from V and 0 from J, leaving 4 bases between them. The V gene's germline CDR1 is LNHNV and CDR2 YYDKDF (reference sequence). The CDR3 has 13 residues. CDR3 sequence reads: CATSSSSTDTQYF. DNA for the CDR3: TGTGCCACCAGCAGTTCCAGCACAGATACGCAGTATTTT.

The V call is TRBV11-2, the J call TRBJ1-1; unclear D gene. Trimming took 0 bases from V and 7 from J, leaving 12 bases between them. The germline V gene encodes CDR1 SGHAT and CDR2 FQNNGV. The CDR3 is 14 residues long. Here the CDR3 DNA reads TGTGCCAGCAGCTTAGATCCTGGCAGCTGTGAAGCTTTCTTT. Protein product: CASSLDPGSCEAFF.

The rearrangement links TRBV5-1 to TRBJ2-7, with TRBD2 matching over 10 bases. Germline lookup yields CDR1 SGHRS and CDR2 YFSETQ. With V trimmed by 0 bases and J by 7 bases, 7 bases remained unmatched. The CDR3 is 15 residues long. Here the CDR3 reads CASSLVGLAGAEQYF. The CDR3, as DNA: TGCGCCAGCAGCTTGGTCGGGCTAGCGGGGGCAGAGCAGTACTTC.

This clonotype is a singleton in its sample. This chain connects TRBV28 to TRBJ1-4, with a possible D match to TRBD1 (5 bases). This CDR3 region has 15 residues. Germline-derived CDR1 and CDR2 are MDHEN and SYDVKM. The V gene lost 1 base and the J gene lost 3 bases, with 9 bases spanning the gap. Here the CDR3 reads CASSLLGEANEKLFF. In nucleotides, the CDR3 is TGTGCCAGCAGTTTATTAGGGGAAGCTAATGAAAAACTGTTTTTT.